These 32 T cell receptor beta chains were sequenced from one sample in a study of CD8 T cells in Susac syndrome. Reverse transcription used 0.5 to 1 ug RNA and random hexamers. TCRdb re-called the immunoSEQ multiplex PCR reads with MiXCR, one entry per CDR3 protein. The sample yields about 430,000 distinct CDR3 sequences, around 85% seen once. Input material: CD8+ T cells from PBMCs. These TCRs come from a human donor with multiple sclerosis.

This sequence joins TRBV5-1 and TRBJ2-3, with D tentatively TRBD2 (6 bases). This CDR3 comprises 17 residues. The V and J ends lost 1 base and 2 bases respectively, with 17 bases between them. From germline, CDR1 is SGHRS and CDR2 YFSETQ. The chain's CDR3 is CASSLFGLASTTDTQYF. The CDR3 DNA reads as TGCGCCAGCAGCTTGTTTGGGCTAGCGAGCACCACAGATACGCAGTATTTT.

The gene calls are TRBV7-9 and TRBJ2-1; a possible D gene is TRBD2 (5 bases). Trimming took 4 bases from V and 2 from J, leaving 15 bases between them. The CDR3 runs 16 residues. Germline CDR1 SEHNR, CDR2 FQNEAQ (reference sequence). CDR3 protein: CASSSPGGSPYNEQFF. Here the CDR3 DNA reads TGTGCCAGCAGCTCCCCTGGAGGTAGCCCCTACAATGAGCAGTTCTTC.

This clonotype was seen a handful of times. The rearrangement links TRBV4-1 to TRBJ2-7; D is possibly TRBD1 (5 bases). Trimming shortened V by 0 bases and J by 5 bases, and 8 bases separated the two germline ends. The CDR3 consists of 13 residues. Germline V gives CDR1 MGHRA, CDR2 YSYEKL. In DNA form, the CDR3 reads TGCGCCAGCAGCCAAGAGTCCAGGGACGAGCAGTACTTC. It yields the protein CASSQESRDEQYF.

This chain joins TRBV11-2 and TRBJ2-3, with 10 bases identical to TRBD2. This CDR3 has 15 amino acids. Germline CDR1 and CDR2: SGHAT and FQNNGV. The ends lost 4 bases at V and 6 bases at J; junction bases unmatched: 7. The CDR3: CASSSSAGGWDTQYF. Written as DNA, the CDR3 is TGTGCCAGCAGCTCGTCAGCGGGAGGGTGGGATACGCAGTATTTT.

The chain combines TRBV11-2 with TRBJ2-7; TRBD2 matches 9 bases. The CDR3 spans 14 residues. The trim removed 5 bases at V and 7 bases at J, leaving 9 bases unmatched. CDR1 SGHAT and CDR2 FQNNGV come from the germline V gene. Here the CDR3 DNA reads TGTGCCAGCAGCCGCCGGGGACTAGCAAGGGAGCAGTACTTC. The encoded protein is CASSRRGLAREQYF.

The V gene is TRBV3-1, the J gene TRBJ1-6; weak D call: TRBD1 (5 bases). Per germline, CDR1 LGHDT and CDR2 YNNKEL (reference sequence). Trimming stripped 3 bases from V and 0 bases from J, with 15 bases between. The CDR3 runs 18 residues. The CDR3 protein is CASSQEEGDSSYNSPLHF. DNA of the CDR3: TGTGCCAGCAGCCAGGAGGAGGGCGACAGCTCCTATAATTCACCCCTCCACTTT.

This clonotype was recorded once. V and J are TRBV12-3 or TRBV12-4 and TRBJ2-7; D gene uncertain. Trimming shortened V by 5 bases and J by 4 bases, and 15 bases separated the two germline ends. The CDR3 has 14 amino acids. DNA of the CDR3: TGTGCCAGCAGTCCCGTTTCCCGCCTTTACGAGCAGTACTTC. It specifies CASSPVSRLYEQYF.

The chain links TRBV4-1 to TRBJ2-1; D remains ambiguous. V gave up 4 bases and J gave up 5 bases, with 15 bases separating them. CDR1 and CDR2 (germline): MGHRA, YSYEKL. This CDR3 is 15 amino acids long. The CDR3: CASSLAILPNNEQFF. The CDR3 region has the DNA TGCGCCAGCAGCCTTGCGATTTTGCCTAACAATGAGCAGTTCTTC.

The CDR3 DNA is TGCGCCAGCAGCCTCGGGACCGCCGGTCAAGAGACCCAGTACTTC. Its protein product is CASSLGTAGQETQYF. The chain is built from TRBV4-1 and TRBJ2-5, with D perhaps being TRBD1 or TRBD2 (5 bases each). CDR1 is MGHRA and CDR2 is YSYEKL in the germline V gene. There are 15 residues in the CDR3. The V end lost 4 bases, the J end lost 2 bases, and 14 bases lay between the germline ends.

This clonotype has more than one count but fewer than ten. The chain uses TRBV12-3 or TRBV12-4 and TRBJ2-2, with D possibly called TRBD1 or TRBD2 (7 bases each). The V end lost 8 bases, the J end lost 5 bases, and 12 bases lay between the germline ends. The CDR3 has 13 amino acids. Here the CDR3 DNA reads TGTGCCAGCCGTCAGGGGGGGACCGGGGAGCTGTTTTTT. Amino acids: CASRQGGTGELFF.

The gene calls are TRBV12-3 or TRBV12-4 and TRBJ1-5, with a possible D match to TRBD1 (5 bases). The germline V and J ends were trimmed by 0 bases and 7 bases, with 7 bases remaining between them. This CDR3 contains 13 residues. CDR3 loop: CASSLANRQPQHF. For the CDR3, the DNA is TGTGCCAGCAGTTTAGCGAACAGGCAGCCCCAGCATTTT.

The V and J genes are TRBV20-1 and TRBJ2-7, with a tentative D call TRBD2 (5 bases). CDR3 size: 13 residues. Germline V gene lookup returns CDR1 DFQATT and CDR2 SNEGSKA (reference sequence). The V end was cut by 1 base, the J end by 3 bases, with 10 bases between. Here the CDR3 reads CSARGETVYEQYF. CDR3 in DNA: TGCAGTGCTAGAGGGGAGACTGTCTACGAGCAGTACTTC.

This clonotype was detected only a few times. The chain carries TRBV4-2 and TRBJ1-2, with D possibly being TRBD1 (5 bases). V was clipped by 11 bases and J by 6 bases, with 13 bases between them. This CDR3 region has 11 residues. Looked up from germline, CDR1 is LGHNA and CDR2 is YNFKEQ. CDR3 in DNA: TGTGCCTCCCGCGGGGCGGATGGCTACACCTTC. Translation gives CASRGADGYTF.

This chain connects TRBV30 to TRBJ1-2, with 9 bases identical to TRBD1. In germline, CDR1 is GTSNPN, CDR2 SVGIG (reference sequence). There are 14 residues in the CDR3. The junction had 6 bases not matched to a gene; V was cut back by 3 bases and J by 4 bases. This CDR3 reads CAWSETGGAYGYTF. The CDR3 DNA is TGTGCCTGGAGCGAAACAGGGGGCGCCTATGGCTACACCTTC.

The chain couples TRBV19 to TRBJ2-1; D possibly uses TRBD1 or TRBD2 (5 bases each). This CDR3 spans 13 amino acids. The ends were cut back, 4 bases at V and 8 bases at J, with 12 bases in the middle. Germline-derived CDR1 and CDR2 are LNHDA and SQIVND (reference sequence). CDR3 sequence: CASSNRDPDEQFF. The CDR3, as DNA: TGTGCCAGTAGTAACCGGGACCCCGATGAGCAGTTCTTC. Complete variable domain (other parts from reference TRBV19 and TRBJ2-1): DGGITQSPKYLFRKEGQNVTLSCEQNLNHDAMYWYRQDPGQGLRLIYYSQIVNDFQKGDIAEGYSVSREKKESFPLTVTSAQKNPTAFYLCASSNRDPDEQFFGPGTRLTVL.

The chain combines TRBV5-1 with TRBJ2-1, with TRBD1 identical over 10 bases. Germline V lookup: CDR1 SGHRS, CDR2 YFSETQ. This CDR3 has 17 amino acids. Trimming removed 4 bases from V and 1 base from J; junction bases left unmatched: 8. Here the CDR3 DNA reads TGCGCCAGCAGCCCAGGGACAGGGGAAGGGTCCTACAATGAGCAGTTCTTC. It specifies CASSPGTGEGSYNEQFF.

The chain couples TRBV12-5 to TRBJ2-3; TRBD2 matches 9 bases. The CDR3 is made up of 16 amino acids. Germline assignment: CDR1 LGHNT and CDR2 FRNRAP. V trimming: 6 bases; J trimming: 3 bases; junction bases outside the gene matches: 10. CDR3 nucleotides: TGTGCTAGTGGCGCGGTTAGCGGGAGTATAACAGATACGCAGTATTTT. Its protein product is CASGAVSGSITDTQYF.

The chain employs TRBV20-1 and TRBJ2-1; 8 bases map to TRBD2. The germline gives CDR1 DFQATT, CDR2 SNEGSKA (reference sequence). Germline trimming cut 0 bases from V and 4 bases from J; bases unmatched to any gene: 11. This CDR3 contains 17 residues. Here the CDR3 DNA reads TGCAGTGCTAGAGACCCTATAATAGCGGGGCGTTACAATGAGCAGTTCTTC. It is translated as CSARDPIIAGRYNEQFF.

The chain carries TRBV12-3 or TRBV12-4 and TRBJ1-4, with D hard to call. CDR3 length equals 14 residues. Trimming pared 6 bases from V and 4 bases from J, leaving 12 bases between. The CDR3 DNA is TGTGCCAGCAGCCTACAGCATCTTAATGAAAAACTGTTTTTT. This codes for CASSLQHLNEKLFF.

The rearrangement links TRBV5-1 to TRBJ1-1, with D maybe TRBD1 (6 bases). CDR1 and CDR2 from the germline V gene are SGHRS and YFSETQ. The CDR3 covers 15 residues. V was clipped by 2 bases and J by 1 base, with 12 bases between them. The CDR3 DNA reads TGCGCCAGCAGCTTCTGGACAGCCCCGAACACTGAAGCTTTCTTT. This gives the protein CASSFWTAPNTEAFF. The full variable domain, in which reference TRBV5-1 and TRBJ1-1 provide the parts outside the CDR3, is KAGVTQTPRYLIKTRGQQVTLSCSPISGHRSVSWYQQTPGQGLQFLFEYFSETQRNKGNFPGRFSGRQFSNSRSEMNVSTLELGDSALYLCASSFWTAPNTEAFFGQGTRLTVV.

The chain recombines TRBV2 with TRBJ2-3; D possibly corresponds to TRBD1 (6 bases). Trimming took off 7 bases at V and 0 bases at J, with 11 bases between the two ends. This CDR3 is 14 amino acids long. Germline V gene lookup returns CDR1 SNHLY and CDR2 FYNNEI. CDR3 protein: CASTQGTSTDTQYF. The CDR3, as DNA: TGTGCCAGCACGCAGGGGACGAGCACAGATACGCAGTATTTT.

This clonotype was counted once. The V and J genes are TRBV2 and TRBJ1-1, with D possibly being TRBD1 (5 bases). Trimming left V 7 bases short and J 6 bases short, with 9 bases between. CDR1 is SNHLY and CDR2 is FYNNEI in the germline V gene. This CDR3 has 11 amino acids. CDR3 sequence: CASKGYPEAFF. For the CDR3, the DNA is TGTGCCAGCAAGGGGTACCCTGAAGCTTTCTTT.

V and J are TRBV27 and TRBJ1-2; weak D call: TRBD1 (6 bases). Between the trimmed V and J ends, which lost 3 bases and 3 bases, there was a span of 14 bases. Germline lookup yields CDR1 MNHEY and CDR2 SMNVEV (reference sequence). The CDR3 is 15 residues long. CDR3 sequence reads: CASSLTGGFHYGYTF. CDR3 nucleotides: TGTGCCAGCAGTTTGACAGGAGGGTTTCACTATGGCTACACCTTC.

This chain joins TRBV4-1 and TRBJ2-2; 7 bases are shared with TRBD1. The CDR3 is 17 residues long. CDR1 is MGHRA and CDR2 is YSYEKL in the germline V gene. The trim removed 4 bases at V and 5 bases at J, leaving 13 bases unmatched. CDR3: CASSLPGGALSTGELFF. As DNA, the CDR3 is TGCGCCAGCAGCCTTCCAGGGGGTGCCCTCTCGACCGGGGAGCTGTTTTTT.

The gene calls are TRBV4-1 and TRBJ2-7; D gene unclear. With 0 bases removed from V and 3 bases from J, the gap between germline ends came to 12 bases. CDR1 is MGHRA, CDR2 YSYEKL, per germline. CDR3 size: 15 residues. DNA for the CDR3: TGCGCCAGCAGCCAAGATGGAGACACCTACTACGAGCAGTACTTC. This translates into CASSQDGDTYYEQYF.

The rearrangement joins TRBV9 to TRBJ1-5; tentatively, D is TRBD1 (6 bases). The CDR3 spans 14 residues. Trimming cost V 2 bases and J 5 bases, with 11 bases left between them. The germline V gene encodes CDR1 SGDLS and CDR2 YYNGEE. The CDR3 spells CASSVAEGDQPQHF. The CDR3 coding sequence is TGTGCCAGCAGCGTCGCCGAGGGGGATCAGCCCCAGCATTTT.

The rearrangement links TRBV15 to TRBJ1-1; D possibly corresponds to TRBD1 (5 bases). V lost 5 bases and J 3 bases, leaving 16 bases between the germline ends. This CDR3 contains 15 residues. Germline CDR1 is LNHNV and CDR2 is YYDKDF (reference sequence). The CDR3 loop is CATSGGTASDTEAFF. CDR3 DNA: TGTGCCACCAGCGGCGGGACGGCTAGTGACACTGAAGCTTTCTTT.

The V and J genes are TRBV7-9 and TRBJ2-1, with D tentatively TRBD2 (6 bases). The CDR3 has 17 amino acids. V was shortened by 4 bases and J by 0 bases, with 16 bases between the two germline ends. Germline V gene sequence: CDR1 SEHNR, CDR2 FQNEAQ (reference sequence). The CDR3 nucleotides are TGTGCCAGCAGCTCCCCCCCCGACGGGAGCTCCTACAATGAGCAGTTCTTC. This encodes CASSSPPDGSSYNEQFF.

CDR3 sequence reads: CASSLVPRNEQFF. CDR3 nucleotides: TGTGCCAGCAGTTTAGTCCCTCGAAATGAGCAGTTCTTC. The chain employs TRBV12-3 or TRBV12-4 and TRBJ2-1; unclear D gene. This CDR3 contains 13 residues. V shed 1 base and J shed 7 bases, with 8 bases lying between them.

This chain uses TRBV12-3 or TRBV12-4 with TRBJ2-7, with a tentative D call TRBD2 (5 bases). V dropped 1 base and J dropped 3 bases, with 10 bases sitting between them. The CDR3 consists of 14 residues. CDR3 in DNA: TGTGCCAGCAGTTTAGGGACTTCCTACTACGAGCAGTACTTC. Encoded protein: CASSLGTSYYEQYF.

The chain recombines TRBV27 with TRBJ2-3; TRBD2 matches 7 bases. With V trimmed by 10 bases and J by 4 bases, 11 bases remained unmatched. The CDR3 has 14 residues. The germline CDR1 and CDR2 sequences are MNHEY and SMNVEV (reference sequence). CDR3 protein: CATHRLAEADTQYF. The CDR3 DNA reads as TGTGCCACCCACCGACTAGCTGAGGCAGATACGCAGTATTTT.

This chain links TRBV3-1 with TRBJ2-3; 10 positions match TRBD2. V lost 2 bases, J lost 6 bases, and 8 bases stayed unmatched. CDR3 length: 16 residues. Germline V gives CDR1 LGHDT, CDR2 YNNKEL (reference sequence). The DNA of the CDR3 is TGTGCCAGCAGCCAATCAGTAACTAGCGGGATTGATACGCAGTATTTT. It encodes CASSQSVTSGIDTQYF.